This TCR beta chain was sequenced during a study of Graves' ophthalmopathy and Graves' hyperthyroidism. As the template, RNA transcripts were used to amplify TCR beta CDR3 regions. HTBI primers served in a first-round RT-PCR, which a second-round multiplex PCR followed. From the multiplex PCR reads, TCRdb called clonotypes with MiXCR, one entry per CDR3 protein. The sample consists of about 620,000 distinct CDR3 sequences, approximately 22% of them appearing once. The source of the PBMCs was 8.5 to 10 ml of fresh peripheral blood. The CDR3 has 16 amino acids. The ends were cut back, 2 bases at V and 2 bases at J, with 13 bases in the middle. CDR1 SGDLS and CDR2 YYNGEE come from the germline V gene.

The chain is built from TRBV9 and TRBJ2-2; TRBD1 is a possible D gene (6 bases). The sample comprised peripheral blood. The sequence derives from a woman between 18 and 29 years old with stable Graves' hyperthyroidism. Some clones in this sample may be carry-over from other donors' samples. For the CDR3, the DNA is TGTGCCAGCAGCGTCGGGCAGGGGCACAACACCGGGGAGCTGTTTTTT. Protein: CASSVGQGHNTGELFF. Looking up the rest from reference TRBV9 and TRBJ2-2 gives the full variable domain: DSGVTQTPKHLITATGQRVTLRCSPRSGDLSVYWYQQSLDQGLQFLIQYYNGEERAKGNILERFSAQQFPDLHSELNLSSLELGDSALYFCASSVGQGHNTGELFFGEGSRLTVL.